This section outlines one T cell receptor beta chain sequence together with its context. The data derive from a study of blood T cell repertoires in COVID-19. In the original analysis: Estimation of nucleated cell counts was performed using reference gene primer amplification. Sequencing used immunoSEQ multiplex PCR; TCRdb keeps in-frame clones, though not all of them. V and J calls plus clone size are reproduced from that table; the DNA served to infer D and trimming. The sample lists just over 300,000 clones; just over 85% were seen once. In terms of age and location, participants ranged from roughly 18 to 95 years and lived in around 22 US areas. Deletions cut 7 bases from V and 7 bases from J, with 10 bases between. The CDR3 has 11 residues. Germline V gene sequence: CDR1 SNHLY, CDR2 FYNNEI.

The rearrangement joins TRBV2 to TRBJ1-2; D is undetermined. The receptor comes from a man aged 25 to 40 who had recovered from COVID-19. Sequenced: PBMCs or T cells enriched from blood (not recorded which). The CDR3 loop is CASKEGSGYTF. The CDR3, as DNA: TGTGCCAGCAAAGAGGGAAGTGGCTACACCTTC.